Reported below is one T cell receptor beta chain. CDR3 size: 14 residues. After removal of 4 bases from V and 2 bases from J, the junction contained 5 bases not matched to a gene. Germline-derived CDR1 and CDR2 are SGHNT and YYREEE (reference sequence). TCRdb keeps only in-frame clones here, not all; method: immunoSEQ multiplex PCR. The profile shows about 820,000 clones, 80% to 95% of them singletons. The data stem from a study of shared clonotypes between healthy human individuals. For the study at large: Aged between 18 and 49, the donors were two women and a few men.

The naive CD8 fraction comprised CD45RO-negative cells positively selected for CCR7 and excluded terminally differentiated effector memory CD45RA+ cells. The sequenced sample was naive CD8+ T cells sorted from blood. The chain employs TRBV5-4 and TRBJ1-1, with 7 bases lining up with TRBD1. This TCR derives from a man aged 25 to 40 in good health. CDR3 nucleotides: TGTGCCAGCAGCCTCAGACAGGGAAACACTGAAGCTTTCTTT. This encodes CASSLRQGNTEAFF. Full variable domain (missing parts from reference TRBV5-4 and TRBJ1-1): ETGVTQSPTHLIKTRGQQVTLRCSSQSGHNTVSWYQQALGQGPQFIFQYYREEENGRGNFPPRFSGLQFPNYSSELNVNALELDDSALYLCASSLRQGNTEAFFGQGTRLTVV.